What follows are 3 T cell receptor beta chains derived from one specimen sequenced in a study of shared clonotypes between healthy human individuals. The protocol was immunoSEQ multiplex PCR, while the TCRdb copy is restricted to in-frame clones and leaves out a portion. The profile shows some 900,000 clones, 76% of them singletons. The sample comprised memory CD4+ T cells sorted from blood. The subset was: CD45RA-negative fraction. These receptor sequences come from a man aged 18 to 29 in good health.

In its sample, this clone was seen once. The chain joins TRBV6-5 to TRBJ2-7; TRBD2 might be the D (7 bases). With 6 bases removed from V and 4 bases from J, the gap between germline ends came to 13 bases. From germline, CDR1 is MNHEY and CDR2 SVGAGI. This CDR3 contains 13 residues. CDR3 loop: CASRWGGRYEQYF. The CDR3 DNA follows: TGTGCCAGCAGATGGGGGGGCAGGTACGAGCAGTACTTC.

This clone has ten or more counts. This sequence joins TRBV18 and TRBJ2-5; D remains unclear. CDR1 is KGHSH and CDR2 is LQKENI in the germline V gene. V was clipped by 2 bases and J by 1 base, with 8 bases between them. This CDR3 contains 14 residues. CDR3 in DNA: TGTGCCAGCTCACCAAACGGAGCCCAAGAGACCCAGTACTTC. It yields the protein CASSPNGAQETQYF.

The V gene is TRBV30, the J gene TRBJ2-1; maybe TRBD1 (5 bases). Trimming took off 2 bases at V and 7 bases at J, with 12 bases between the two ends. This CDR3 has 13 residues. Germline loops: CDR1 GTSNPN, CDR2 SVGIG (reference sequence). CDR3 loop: CAWSRQTVNEQFF. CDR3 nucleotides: TGTGCCTGGAGTCGACAGACAGTAAATGAGCAGTTCTTC.